This T cell receptor (beta chain) was identified during a study of T cell repertoires in aging, cancer and after chemotherapy. Study overall: Clear clonal overlap appeared across healthy donor samples taken over several months to years. The full dataset contained some 8.7 million TCR reads. Study findings and constraints: Median generation probability rose over the chemotherapy interval in each cancer cohort, suggesting rebound thymic output. In cancer patients, declining TCR diversity with age involved lost richness and lost evenness.

TCR beta rearrangements were amplified from peripheral blood genomic DNA. This clonotype occurred a few times. Its cognate antigen is unknown. There are 13 residues in the CDR3. CDR1 and CDR2 (germline): MNHEY, SVGEGT. V lost 4 bases to trimming and J lost 8 bases, with 12 bases between them. A mixed TRB-A/B primer pool amplified rearranged TRB by multiplex touch-down PCR. TCRdb reanalysed the multiplex PCR reads using MiXCR and keeps one entry per CDR3 protein. This table holds several thousand distinct CDR3 sequences, roughly 33% found once. V gene TRBV6-2 or TRBV6-3 combines with J gene TRBJ2-1; TRBD1 is a possible D gene (5 bases). The source is a human donor in good health. The donor label of this sample is uncertain. The specimen sequenced was blood. The CDR3 sequence is CASSLDSLYEQFF. DNA for the CDR3: TGTGCCAGCAGTTTAGACAGCCTTTATGAGCAGTTCTTC.